The source of this TCR beta chain is a study of T cell responses to AZD1222 COVID-19 vaccine. Looked up from germline, CDR1 is SGHRS and CDR2 is YFSETQ. There are 12 residues in the CDR3. Trimming cost V 0 bases and J 6 bases, with 6 bases left between them. TCRdb's copy holds only in-frame clones and misses some; the assay was immunoSEQ multiplex PCR. The sample has about 150,000 clones, 90% seen once. This clone appeared many times. The antigen remains undetermined. General study points: After two AZD1222 doses, spike-specific TCR breadth and depth rose versus day 0. Seropositive status at baseline applied to only a handful of AZD1222 recipients.

This specimen consisted of peripheral blood, obtained 28 days after the second AZD1222 dose. The genes are TRBV5-1 and TRBJ1-1; D is unclear. This TCR derives from an adult who received the AZD1222 COVID-19 vaccine. CDR3 residues: CASSLVGSEAFF. In DNA form, the CDR3 reads TGCGCCAGCAGCTTGGTCGGGTCTGAAGCTTTCTTT.